Only a few counts were recorded for the clone carrying this TCR beta chain. Its antigen is undetermined. Donors were healthy Caucasian individuals from Russia aged about 6 to 90. RNA extraction gave at least 5.5 micrograms of total RNA per sample. The record originates from a study of blood T cells in healthy people across ages. Study-wide findings and caveats: Per million T cells, TCR beta diversity dropped roughly linearly as age increased. Expanded clonotype changes were possibly confounded by unknown donor CMV status.

Primers used in a second PCR of about 6 to 11 cycles were a sample-barcoded 5' primer and a J-beta primer mix. MiXCR was run by TCRdb on the 5' RACE reads, yielding one entry per CDR3 protein. The sample holds some 1.4 million distinct CDR3 sequences; roughly 40% are singletons and the top ten take roughly 7.9%. The sequence was obtained from a woman under 30 in good health. Sequencing was performed on blood.

The CDR3 DNA reads TGTGCCAGCAGCTTAGTGAGGGGACCCTACTCCTACGAGCAGTACTTC. Protein: CASSLVRGPYSYEQYF. The V gene is TRBV7-9, the J gene TRBJ2-7; the D call may be TRBD1 or TRBD2 (5 bases each). Trimming left V 1 base short and J 0 bases short, with 13 bases between. Germline-derived CDR1 and CDR2 are SEHNR and FQNEAQ (reference sequence). The CDR3 loop spans 16 amino acids.